Presented here are 24 T cell receptor beta chains from one specimen sequenced in a study of T cells in Graves' hyperthyroidism and ophthalmopathy. Amplified regions were TCR beta CDR3 sequences from RNA transcripts. Using the HTBI primer set, a first-round RT-PCR was run on the TCR CDR3. TCRdb re-derived calls from the multiplex PCR reads in MiXCR, one entry per CDR3 protein. The table has 300,000 to 350,000 distinct CDR3 sequences, roughly 23% seen once. Sequencing input: blood. These receptors were obtained from a woman aged 45 to 65 with Graves' hyperthyroidism.

There are many counts of this clonotype. CDR3: CASSLTALAGGYEQYF. CDR3 nucleotides: TGTGCCAGCAGTTTAACCGCCCTAGCGGGAGGCTACGAGCAGTACTTC. The chain couples TRBV12-3 or TRBV12-4 to TRBJ2-7; 11 nucleotides match TRBD2. V was clipped by 2 bases and J by 3 bases; unmatched bases: 6. The CDR3 length is 16 residues.

Worth noting for this clonotype: Because the CDR3 is missing its conserved closing phenylalanine or tryptophan, this is likely a read error. This chain links TRBV4-1 with TRBJ2-3, with unresolved D. CDR3 length: 17 amino acids. Germline CDR1 MGHRA, CDR2 YSYEKL. Between the trimmed V and J ends, which lost 2 bases and 0 bases, there was a span of 15 bases. CDR3: CASSQRLGGASTDTQYS. In DNA, the CDR3 is TGCGCCAGCAGCCAACGCCTAGGTGGAGCTAGCACAGATACGCAGTATTCT.

This clonotype was seen ten or more times. The V call is TRBV12-3 or TRBV12-4, the J call TRBJ1-1; tentatively, D is TRBD1 (6 bases). V gave up 6 bases and J gave up 0 bases, with 14 bases separating them. The CDR3 contains 15 residues. The CDR3 here is CASRATGVMNTEAFF. The DNA of the CDR3 is TGTGCCAGCAGGGCGACAGGAGTTATGAACACTGAAGCTTTCTTT.

The chain links TRBV5-1 to TRBJ1-2; 10 bases agree with TRBD1. The CDR3 runs 15 residues. Germline-derived CDR1 and CDR2 are SGHRS and YFSETQ. V trimming: 5 bases; J trimming: 6 bases; junction bases outside the gene matches: 10. CDR3 amino acids: CASRRPGQGYDGYTF. In DNA, the CDR3 is TGCGCCAGCAGACGGCCGGGACAGGGGTATGATGGCTACACCTTC. Complete variable domain (other parts from reference TRBV5-1 and TRBJ1-2): KAGVTQTPRYLIKTRGQQVTLSCSPISGHRSVSWYQQTPGQGLQFLFEYFSETQRNKGNFPGRFSGRQFSNSRSEMNVSTLELGDSALYLCASRRPGQGYDGYTFGSGTRLTVV.

This chain links TRBV2 with TRBJ2-7; a weak D match, TRBD1 (6 bases). From germline, CDR1 is SNHLY and CDR2 FYNNEI. The CDR3 contains 14 residues. V was pared by 2 bases and J by 6 bases, with 14 bases between. CDR3 sequence (DNA): TGTGCCAGCAGTGAACAGGGGTTGGCGGGCGAGCAGTACTTC. It is translated as CASSEQGLAGEQYF.

This clonotype appeared many times. The chain couples TRBV20-1 to TRBJ2-7; D is possibly TRBD1 (5 bases). The germline CDR1 and CDR2 sequences are DFQATT and SNEGSKA (reference sequence). The CDR3 totals 15 residues. V was cut by 5 bases and J by 0 bases, with 17 bases left in between. The CDR3 region has the DNA TGCAGTGCTCCCCCACAGGCTCCCTTCTCCTACGAGCAGTACTTC. Amino acid sequence: CSAPPQAPFSYEQYF.

This clonotype came up a few times. V is TRBV19 and J is TRBJ1-5, with a weak D call TRBD1 (6 bases). This CDR3 contains 14 residues. V was clipped by 6 bases and J by 1 base, with 10 bases between them. Germline V lookup: CDR1 LNHDA, CDR2 SQIVND (reference sequence). CDR3 loop: CASRNRESNQPQHF. The CDR3, as DNA: TGTGCCAGTAGAAACAGGGAAAGCAATCAGCCCCAGCATTTT. The entire variable domain, with the rest obtained from reference TRBV19 and TRBJ1-5, is as follows: DGGITQSPKYLFRKEGQNVTLSCEQNLNHDAMYWYRQDPGQGLRLIYYSQIVNDFQKGDIAEGYSVSREKKESFPLTVTSAQKNPTAFYLCASRNRESNQPQHFGDGTRLSIL.

The rearrangement joins TRBV29-1 to TRBJ2-1; possible D gene TRBD2, 5 bases. Per the germline V gene, CDR1 is SQVTM and CDR2 is ANQGSEA. Trimming cost V 4 bases and J 4 bases, with 14 bases left between them. This CDR3 comprises 14 residues. In DNA, the CDR3 is TGCAGCGTTGGAGGAGGATCCATTTACAATGAGCAGTTCTTC. Protein product: CSVGGGSIYNEQFF.

The genes are TRBV3-1 and TRBJ2-3; tentative D call: TRBD2 (6 bases). Germline V gene lookup returns CDR1 LGHDT and CDR2 YNNKEL (reference sequence). This CDR3 contains 15 residues. V lost 4 bases and J 0 bases, leaving 11 bases between the germline ends. As DNA, the CDR3 is TGTGCCAGCAGCCTCCGGGGACTGAGCACAGATACGCAGTATTTT. Protein: CASSLRGLSTDTQYF.

In this sample, this clonotype turned up many times. For the CDR3, the DNA is TGCGCCAGCAGCTCAGTCCTAGGGGCAGATACGCAGTATTTT. Translating it yields CASSSVLGADTQYF. The chain combines TRBV5-1 with TRBJ2-3; tentatively, D is TRBD1 (5 bases). The CDR3 loop spans 14 amino acids. The germline V and J ends were trimmed by 3 bases and 4 bases, with 12 bases remaining between them. The germline V gene encodes CDR1 SGHRS and CDR2 YFSETQ.

This clonotype was observed a handful of times. This rearrangement joins TRBV20-1 to TRBJ1-1; D may be TRBD1 (6 bases). Germline V CDR1 and CDR2: DFQATT, SNEGSKA (reference sequence). The CDR3 is 13 amino acids. V lost 2 bases to trimming and J lost 4 bases, with 11 bases between them. DNA for the CDR3: TGCAGTGCTAGATCGGGGGGCTTCACTGAAGCTTTCTTT. Its translation is CSARSGGFTEAFF.

As to this clonotype: One base away lies a much larger clone, so this may be a sequencing read error. V and J are TRBV5-6 and TRBJ2-5; D possibly corresponds to TRBD2 (6 bases). Germline V gene sequence: CDR1 SGHDT, CDR2 YYEEEE. V was cut by 5 bases and J by 1 base, with 9 bases left in between. The CDR3 totals 13 residues. CDR3 residues: CASSWGVQETQYF. The CDR3 bases are TGTGCCAGCAGTTGGGGGGTCCAAGAGACCCAGTACTTC.

This clonotype was counted at least ten times. The chain recombines TRBV5-6 with TRBJ1-2; the D is unclear. The V gene's germline CDR1 is SGHDT and CDR2 YYEEEE. CDR3 length equals 15 residues. Between the trimmed V and J ends, which lost 0 bases and 4 bases, there was a span of 13 bases. The CDR3 nucleotides are TGTGCCAGCAGCTTGGCGCAGGTAAGGGTCTATGGCTACACCTTC. Encoded protein: CASSLAQVRVYGYTF.

This clonotype has just a few counts. The chain has TRBV28 and TRBJ1-2; 9 bases are a match to TRBD1. The V gene end was trimmed by 8 bases and the J gene end by 10 bases; junction bases not matched to a gene: 11. Germline values: CDR1 MDHEN, CDR2 SYDVKM. The CDR3 is 13 amino acids. The CDR3 here is CASSKQGAQDYTF. CDR3 bases: TGTGCCAGCTCAAAACAGGGGGCGCAGGACTACACCTTC.

This clonotype was observed at least ten times. The DNA for the CDR3 is TGTGCCAGCAGTTCCAGGGAGAGGAACACTGAAGCTTTCTTT. Translation: CASSSRERNTEAFF. The V call is TRBV27, the J call TRBJ1-1; a weak D match, TRBD1 (5 bases). Trimming stripped 4 bases from V and 1 base from J, with 10 bases between. Germline CDR1 is MNHEY and CDR2 is SMNVEV (reference sequence). The CDR3 contains 14 residues.

Only one count was recorded for this clonotype. The chain has TRBV7-9 and TRBJ2-4; weak D call: TRBD2 (6 bases). Deletions cut 7 bases from V and 7 bases from J, with 17 bases between. This CDR3 is built from 14 residues. CDR1 and CDR2 (germline): SEHNR, FQNEAQ (reference sequence). CDR3 DNA: TGTGCCAGCATCGCCTCCGGAGGGATGAACATTCAGTACTTC. This translates into CASIASGGMNIQYF.

V is TRBV20-1 and J is TRBJ2-7; no firm D call. Germline CDR1 is DFQATT and CDR2 is SNEGSKA (reference sequence). The CDR3 totals 17 residues. The ends were cut back, 0 bases at V and 0 bases at J, with 18 bases in the middle. The CDR3 spells CSAREVVRDGNSYEQYF. The CDR3 DNA is TGCAGTGCTAGAGAGGTCGTTAGAGACGGAAACTCCTACGAGCAGTACTTC.

This clonotype has only a few counts. The chain carries TRBV6-1 and TRBJ1-6; D not certain. The CDR3 has 13 amino acids. Trimming pared 6 bases from V and 6 bases from J, leaving 9 bases between. Germline V lookup: CDR1 MNHNS, CDR2 SASEGT. CDR3 DNA sequence: TGTGCCAGCAGCCGGGAGAGTAATTCACCCCTCCACTTT. Translated, it gives CASSRESNSPLHF.

There are many counts of this clonotype. The J gene is TRBJ1-2, the V gene TRBV30, with TRBD1 matching 8 bases. Trimming at V came to 4 bases and at J to 8 bases, leaving 12 bases not matched to a gene. Per the germline V gene, CDR1 is GTSNPN and CDR2 is SVGIG (reference sequence). The CDR3 consists of 14 residues. The CDR3 sequence is CAWTPTGAGRGYTF. The CDR3, as DNA: TGTGCCTGGACCCCGACAGGGGCAGGGCGGGGCTACACCTTC. The full variable domain, rest sourced from reference TRBV30 and TRBJ1-2, is SQTIHQWPATLVQPVGSPLSLECTVEGTSNPNLYWYRQAAGRGLQLLFYSVGIGQISSEVPQNLSASRPQDRQFILSSKKLLLSDSGFYLCAWTPTGAGRGYTFGSGTRLTVV.

This chain links TRBV27 with TRBJ2-5, with a tentative D call TRBD2 (6 bases). Germline V CDR1 and CDR2: MNHEY, SMNVEV (reference sequence). The CDR3 runs to 13 residues. The germline V and J ends were trimmed by 5 bases and 7 bases, with 14 bases remaining between them. CDR3 nucleotides: TGTGCCAGCAGTCCTTGGAGGGAAGGGACCCAGTACTTC. This encodes CASSPWREGTQYF.

This chain joins TRBV11-2 and TRBJ2-7; 10 nucleotides agree with TRBD1. The CDR3 consists of 16 residues. Germline loops: CDR1 SGHAT, CDR2 FQNNGV. Trimming removed 2 bases from V and 5 bases from J; junction bases left unmatched: 9. This CDR3 is CASSLPREGTGDEQYF. The DNA of the CDR3 is TGTGCCAGCAGCTTACCCCGAGAAGGGACAGGGGACGAGCAGTACTTC.

This clonotype was counted many times. The rearrangement joins TRBV7-9 to TRBJ2-5; D unclear. CDR1 is SEHNR and CDR2 is FQNEAQ in the germline V gene (reference sequence). This CDR3 spans 12 amino acids. Trimming took off 2 bases at V and 5 bases at J, with 6 bases between the two ends. The DNA for the CDR3 is TGTGCCAGCAGCTTAAGTCCGGAGACCCAGTACTTC. Amino acids: CASSLSPETQYF.

J is TRBJ2-1 and V is TRBV12-3 or TRBV12-4, with TRBD2 matching 9 bases. This CDR3 is built from 15 residues. Losses at the gene ends were 8 bases for V and 10 bases for J; bases not matched to a gene: 15. The CDR3 protein is CASYPALAGWGEQFF. The CDR3, as DNA: TGTGCCAGCTACCCGGCTCTAGCGGGATGGGGCGAGCAGTTCTTC.

V usage is TRBV7-8 and J usage is TRBJ2-7; 10 nucleotides align to TRBD2. Germline V gene lookup returns CDR1 SGHVS and CDR2 FQNEAQ. Unmatched junction bases numbered 9, after V lost 6 bases and J lost 1 base. This CDR3 has 16 residues. CDR3 in DNA: TGTGCCAGCAGGCTTAGCCAACTAGCGGGATCCTACGAGCAGTACTTC. This sequence encodes CASRLSQLAGSYEQYF.